The subject of this entry is one T cell receptor beta chain. Its target is not known. This entry is derived from a study of CD4 T cells in relation to SARS-CoV-2 and coronaviruses. Study findings and constraints: Crossreactivity was assessed only for spike protein, not other viral proteins.

Measured with immunoSEQ multiplex PCR; TCRdb has only the in-frame clones, and not every one. This table holds about 43,000 clones, approximately 80% found once. The CDR3 has 16 amino acids. The germline V gene has CDR1 SNHLY and CDR2 FYNNEI. Unmatched junction bases numbered 12, after V lost 7 bases and J lost 3 bases. This clonotype was obtained from an adult with COVID-19. The sequencing sample was made of naive CD4+ T cells from PBMCs, cultured in vitro. The subset is: naive CD4+ T cells isolated by negative enrichment. The chain recombines TRBV2 with TRBJ2-7, with 10 bases that match TRBD1. The CDR3 sequence: CASKKDRGGIVYEQYF. CDR3 coding DNA: TGTGCCAGCAAAAAGGACAGGGGGGGAATTGTCTACGAGCAGTACTTC.